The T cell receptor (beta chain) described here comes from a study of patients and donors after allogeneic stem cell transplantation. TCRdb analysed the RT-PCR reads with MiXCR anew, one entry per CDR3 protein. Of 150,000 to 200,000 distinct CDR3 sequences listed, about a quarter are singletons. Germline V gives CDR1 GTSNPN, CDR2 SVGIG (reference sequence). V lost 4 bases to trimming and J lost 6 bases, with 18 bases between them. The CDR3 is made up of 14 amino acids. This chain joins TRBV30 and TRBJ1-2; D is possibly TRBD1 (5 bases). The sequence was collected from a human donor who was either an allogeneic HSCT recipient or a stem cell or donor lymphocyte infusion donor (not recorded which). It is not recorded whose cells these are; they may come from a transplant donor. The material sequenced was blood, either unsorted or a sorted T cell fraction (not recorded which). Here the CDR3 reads CAWTPLRQPNGYTF. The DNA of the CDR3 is TGTGCCTGGACCCCTCTCCGACAGCCGAATGGCTACACCTTC.